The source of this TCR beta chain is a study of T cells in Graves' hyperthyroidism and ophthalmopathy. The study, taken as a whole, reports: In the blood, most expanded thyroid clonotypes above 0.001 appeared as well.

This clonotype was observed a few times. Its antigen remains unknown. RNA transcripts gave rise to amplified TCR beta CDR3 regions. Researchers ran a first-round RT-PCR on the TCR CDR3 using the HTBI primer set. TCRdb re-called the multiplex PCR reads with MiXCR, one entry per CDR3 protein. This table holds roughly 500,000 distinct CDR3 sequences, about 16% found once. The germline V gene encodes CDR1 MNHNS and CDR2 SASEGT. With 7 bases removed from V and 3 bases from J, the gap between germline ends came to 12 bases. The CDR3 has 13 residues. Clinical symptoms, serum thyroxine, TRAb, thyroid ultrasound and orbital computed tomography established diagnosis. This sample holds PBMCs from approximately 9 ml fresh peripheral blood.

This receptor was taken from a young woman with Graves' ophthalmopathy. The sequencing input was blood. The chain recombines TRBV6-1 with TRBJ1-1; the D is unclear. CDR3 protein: CASIASGDTEAFF. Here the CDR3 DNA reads TGTGCCAGCATAGCGAGTGGGGACACTGAAGCTTTCTTT.